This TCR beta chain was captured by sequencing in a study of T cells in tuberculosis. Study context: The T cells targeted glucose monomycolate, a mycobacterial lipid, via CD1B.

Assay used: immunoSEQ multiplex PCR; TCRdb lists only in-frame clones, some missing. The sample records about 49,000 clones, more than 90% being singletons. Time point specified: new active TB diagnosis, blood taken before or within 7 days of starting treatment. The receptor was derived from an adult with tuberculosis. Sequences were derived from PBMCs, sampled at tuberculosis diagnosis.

The CDR3 here is CASSSRGWTSGVSYNEQFF. The CDR3 DNA reads TGTGCCAGCAGCTCCCGAGGATGGACTAGCGGAGTCTCCTACAATGAGCAGTTCTTC. The chain employs TRBV7-9 and TRBJ2-1, with TRBD2 matching over 10 bases. Trimming at V came to 4 bases and at J to 0 bases, leaving 12 bases not matched to a gene. This CDR3 region has 19 residues. Germline V gene lookup returns CDR1 SEHNR and CDR2 FQNEAQ (reference sequence).